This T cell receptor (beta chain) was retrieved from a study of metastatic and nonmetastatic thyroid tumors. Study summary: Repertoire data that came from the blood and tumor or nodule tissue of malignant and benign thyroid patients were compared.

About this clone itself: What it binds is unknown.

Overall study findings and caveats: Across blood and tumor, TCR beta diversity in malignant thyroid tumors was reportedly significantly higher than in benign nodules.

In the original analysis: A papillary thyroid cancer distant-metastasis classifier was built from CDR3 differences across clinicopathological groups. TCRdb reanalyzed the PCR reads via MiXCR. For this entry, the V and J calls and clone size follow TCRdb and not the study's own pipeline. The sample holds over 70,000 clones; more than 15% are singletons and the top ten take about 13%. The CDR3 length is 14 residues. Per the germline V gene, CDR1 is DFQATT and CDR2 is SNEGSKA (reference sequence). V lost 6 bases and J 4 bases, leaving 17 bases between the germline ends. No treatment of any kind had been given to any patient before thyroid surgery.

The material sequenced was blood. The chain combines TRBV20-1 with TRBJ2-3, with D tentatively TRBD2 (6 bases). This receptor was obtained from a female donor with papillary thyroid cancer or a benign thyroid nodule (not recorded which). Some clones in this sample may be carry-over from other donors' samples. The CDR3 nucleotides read TGCAGTGCCCCCAGGAGGGATGCAGCAGATACGCAGTATTTT. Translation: CSAPRRDAADTQYF.